Listed below are T cell receptor beta chains from one sample, sequenced in a study of cytomegalovirus exposure and HLA in healthy donors. Some clones are missing from TCRdb's copy, which holds only in-frame ones; the method was immunoSEQ multiplex PCR. The table records under 250,000 clones, 75% to 90% of them present only once. Sequencing was done on a sample of PBMCs. The receptors were sampled from a woman aged 40 to 49 in good health and CMV-seronegative. Each CDR3 is given with its conserved first and last residue. D genes are given only for firm matches. Not every row has a clone size; where given, it reads once, few, many or a size class.

v_call	j_call	d_call	clone_size	cdr3_nt	cdr3_aa
TRBV7-9	TRBJ2-5	TRBD2	.	TGTGCCAGCAGCTTGGGCCTAGCGGGACGAGAGACCCAGTACTTC	CASSLGLAGRETQYF
TRBV9	TRBJ1-4	.	.	TGTGCCAGCAGCGTAACTACAGGAGTGGAAAAACTGTTTTTT	CASSVTTGVEKLFF
TRBV5-1	TRBJ1-5	.	.	TGCGCCAGCAGTCAGGATTCTAATCAGCCCCAGCATTTT	CASSQDSNQPQHF
TRBV4-1	TRBJ2-7	TRBD1	.	TGCGCCAGCAGCCCGGGACAGGGGCTGGGTGAGCAGTACTTC	CASSPGQGLGEQYF
TRBV5-1	TRBJ2-7	TRBD2	.	TGCGCCAGCAGCTCGGAGACTAGCGGATACTCCTACGAGCAGTACTTC	CASSSETSGYSYEQYF
TRBV7-2	TRBJ2-7	TRBD2	.	TGTGCCAGCAGCTCGAGACTAGCGGGAGGGATAGGGGAGCAGTACTTC	CASSSRLAGGIGEQYF
TRBV6-5	TRBJ2-7	TRBD2	.	TGTGCCAGCAGTTACTCCCGCGGGAGGGACCACGAGCAGTACTTC	CASSYSRGRDHEQYF
TRBV6-1	TRBJ2-3	TRBD2	.	TGTGCCAGCAATTCAGCGGGAGAAACAGATACGCAGTATTTT	CASNSAGETDTQYF
TRBV27	TRBJ2-7	TRBD1	.	TGTGCCAGCATCCCGGGACAGGGGGACCGTAGGGAGCAGTACTTC	CASIPGQGDRREQYF
TRBV11-1	TRBJ2-1	TRBD2	.	TGTGCCAGCAGCTTAGGACTAGCCTCCTACAATGAGCAGTTCTTC	CASSLGLASYNEQFF
TRBV7-8	TRBJ2-1	.	.	TGTGCCAGCAGCCCAGTATACAATGAGCAGTTCTTC	CASSPVYNEQFF
TRBV7-3	TRBJ1-4	.	.	TGTGCCAGCAGGGAGGGAAAACTGTTTTTT	CASREGKLFF
TRBV6-1	TRBJ2-3	TRBD1	.	TGTGCCAGCCACGACAGGGCGGAAGATACGCAGTATTTT	CASHDRAEDTQYF
TRBV4-2	TRBJ2-1	.	.	TGTGCCAGCACTAGGAACGTCGGGAATGAGCAGTTCTTC	CASTRNVGNEQFF
TRBV7-8	TRBJ2-5	.	.	TGTGCCAGCAGCTTAGCGGGAGGGGGGTTAGAGACCCAGTACTTC	CASSLAGGGLETQYF
TRBV5-1	TRBJ2-2	TRBD2	.	TGCGCCAGCAGCCCTACGGCTAGCGGTCTTACCGGGGAGCTGTTTTTT	CASSPTASGLTGELFF
TRBV27	TRBJ2-2	.	.	TGTGCCAGCAGTTTATCACGGGGAAATGGAGTCCGGGAGCTGTTTTTT	CASSLSRGNGVRELFF
TRBV19	TRBJ2-3	TRBD2	.	TGTGCCAGTACCCCTAGCGGAGGGTCCACAGATACGCAGTATTTT	CASTPSGGSTDTQYF
TRBV6-5	TRBJ2-7	.	once	TGTGCCAGCAGTCCGAATAGCTACGAGCAGTACTTC	CASSPNSYEQYF
TRBV6-1	TRBJ2-1	TRBD2	few	TGTGCCAGCAGTGATTTGTTCGGGACTAGCCCATACAATGAGCAGTTCTTC	CASSDLFGTSPYNEQFF
TRBV19	TRBJ1-2	TRBD1	.	TGTGCCAGTAGTATGGGACAGGGGAAGGGCTACACCTTC	CASSMGQGKGYTF
TRBV6-4	TRBJ2-5	.	.	TGTGCCAGCAGTCGGGACTTTCAAGAGACCCAGTACTTC	CASSRDFQETQYF
TRBV6-6	TRBJ1-1	.	.	TGTGCCAGCACCACACGGGAGAACACTGAAGCTTTCTTT	CASTTRENTEAFF
TRBV29-1	TRBJ2-5	TRBD2	.	TGCAGCGTTGTGGGGGGGGACGAGACCCAGTACTTC	CSVVGGDETQYF
TRBV28	TRBJ1-5	TRBD1	.	TGTGCCAGCAGTCCCTACCTTGGACAGGCCGGTCCCCAGCATTTT	CASSPYLGQAGPQHF
TRBV5-5	TRBJ2-5	TRBD1	.	TGTGCCAGCAGCTATGGACAGGGGGCAGAGACCCAGTACTTC	CASSYGQGAETQYF
TRBV10-3	TRBJ2-1	TRBD1	.	TGTGCCATCAGCCAAACCGGGACAGTGGACAATGAGCAGTTCTTC	CAISQTGTVDNEQFF
TRBV14	TRBJ1-3	.	few	TGTGCCAGCAGCCAAGCAGGGGCGGGAAACACCATATATTTT	CASSQAGAGNTIYF
TRBV4-1	TRBJ2-7	TRBD1	.	TGCGCCAGCAGCCAAGTCATGCCAGGGGGCAACTACGAGCAGTACTTC	CASSQVMPGGNYEQYF
TRBV5-1	TRBJ2-3	TRBD1	.	TGCGCCAGCAGCTTGCCAGGACAGGGGAGGGATACGCAGTATTTT	CASSLPGQGRDTQYF
TRBV2	TRBJ2-3	TRBD2	.	TGTGCCAGCAGTGGCATGAAGCGGGAAGAGTTTAGGGGCACAGATACGCAGTATTTT	CASSGMKREEFRGTDTQYF
TRBV7-9	TRBJ1-2	TRBD1	few	TGTGCCAGCAGGGTCGTAGAGACAGGGAGTGGCTACACCTTC	CASRVVETGSGYTF
TRBV5-1	TRBJ1-1	.	once	TGCGCCAGCAGCACCCAGGGGCTGAACACTGAAGCTTTCTTT	CASSTQGLNTEAFF